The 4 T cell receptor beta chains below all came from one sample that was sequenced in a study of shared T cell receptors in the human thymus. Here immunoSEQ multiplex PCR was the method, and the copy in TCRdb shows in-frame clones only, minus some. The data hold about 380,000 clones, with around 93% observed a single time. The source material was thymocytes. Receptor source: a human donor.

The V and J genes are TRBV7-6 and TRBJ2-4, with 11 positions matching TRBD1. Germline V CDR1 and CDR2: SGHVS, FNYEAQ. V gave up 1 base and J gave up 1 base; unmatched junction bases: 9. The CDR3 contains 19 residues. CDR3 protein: CASSLVDRGQRGAKNIQYF. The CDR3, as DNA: TGTGCCAGCAGCTTAGTGGACAGGGGGCAAAGAGGGGCCAAAAACATTCAGTACTTC.

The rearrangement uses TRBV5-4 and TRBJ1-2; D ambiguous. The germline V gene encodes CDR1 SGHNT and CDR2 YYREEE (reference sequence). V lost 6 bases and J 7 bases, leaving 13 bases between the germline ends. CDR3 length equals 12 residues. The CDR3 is CASTPPVGGYTF. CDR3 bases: TGTGCCAGCACCCCGCCCGTTGGTGGCTACACCTTC.

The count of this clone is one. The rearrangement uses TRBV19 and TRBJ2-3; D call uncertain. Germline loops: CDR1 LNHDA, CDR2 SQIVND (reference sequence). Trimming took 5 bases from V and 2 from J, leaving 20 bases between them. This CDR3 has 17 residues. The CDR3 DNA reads TGTGCCAGTAGTCTCGTCATCGACTCCCGTATCACAGATACGCAGTATTTT. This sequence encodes CASSLVIDSRITDTQYF.

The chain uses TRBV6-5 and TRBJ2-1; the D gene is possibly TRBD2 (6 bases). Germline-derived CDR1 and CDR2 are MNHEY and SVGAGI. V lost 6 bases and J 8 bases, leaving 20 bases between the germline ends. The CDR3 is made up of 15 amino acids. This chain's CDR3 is CASRLILASGDEQFF. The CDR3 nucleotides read TGTGCCAGCAGATTAATACTAGCTTCCGGCGATGAGCAGTTCTTC.